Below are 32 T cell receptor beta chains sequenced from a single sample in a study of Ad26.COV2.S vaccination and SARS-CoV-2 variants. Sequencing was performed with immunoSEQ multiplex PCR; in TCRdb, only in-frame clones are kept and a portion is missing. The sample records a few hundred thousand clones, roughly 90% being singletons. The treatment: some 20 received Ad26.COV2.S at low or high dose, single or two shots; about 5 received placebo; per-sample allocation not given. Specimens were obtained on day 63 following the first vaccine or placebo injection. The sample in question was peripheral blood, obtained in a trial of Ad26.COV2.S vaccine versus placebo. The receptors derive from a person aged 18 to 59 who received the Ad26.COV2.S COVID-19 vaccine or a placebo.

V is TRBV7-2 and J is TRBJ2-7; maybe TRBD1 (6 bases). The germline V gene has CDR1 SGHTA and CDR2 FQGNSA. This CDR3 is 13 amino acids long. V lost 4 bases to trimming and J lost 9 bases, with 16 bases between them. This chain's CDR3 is CASSSGTTYGQYF. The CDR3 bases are TGTGCCAGCAGCTCTGGGACAACGTATGGGCAGTACTTC.

As DNA, the CDR3 is TGTGCCAGCAGCTCCCCCTGGGACAGCCATTCCTACGAGCAGTACTTC. Translation gives CASSSPWDSHSYEQYF. The chain recombines TRBV7-8 with TRBJ2-7, with 7 bases lining up with TRBD1. The ends lost 4 bases at V and 1 base at J; junction bases unmatched: 10. Germline V gene lookup returns CDR1 SGHVS and CDR2 FQNEAQ. This CDR3 region has 16 residues.

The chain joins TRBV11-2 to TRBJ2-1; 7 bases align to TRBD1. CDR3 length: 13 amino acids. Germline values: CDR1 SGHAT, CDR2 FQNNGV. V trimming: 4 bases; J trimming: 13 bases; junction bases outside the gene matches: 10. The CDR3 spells CASSSRDRLYQFF. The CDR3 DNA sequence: TGTGCCAGCAGCTCTCGGGACAGATTATACCAGTTCTTC.

The chain's CDR3 is CASSVTNQPQHF. DNA for the CDR3: TGTGCCAGCAGCGTTACCAATCAGCCCCAGCATTTT. The chain carries TRBV7-3 and TRBJ1-5; D unresolved. The CDR3 contains 12 residues. The ends were cut back, 5 bases at V and 3 bases at J, with 5 bases in the middle. Germline CDR1 is SGHTA and CDR2 is FQGTGA.

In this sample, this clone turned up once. The CDR3 spells CAWTRDNQPQHF. The CDR3 DNA reads TGTGCCTGGACCAGGGACAATCAGCCCCAGCATTTT. The rearrangement joins TRBV30 to TRBJ1-5, with D possibly being TRBD1 (5 bases). The CDR3 length is 12 residues. Germline V gene sequence: CDR1 GTSNPN, CDR2 SVGIG (reference sequence). V gave up 4 bases and J gave up 3 bases, with 7 bases separating them.

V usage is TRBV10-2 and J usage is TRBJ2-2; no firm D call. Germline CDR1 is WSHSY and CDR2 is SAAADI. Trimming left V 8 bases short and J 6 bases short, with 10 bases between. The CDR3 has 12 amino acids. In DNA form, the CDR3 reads TGCGCCAGCTCGTGGCGGCCCGGGGAGCTGTTTTTT. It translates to CASSWRPGELFF.

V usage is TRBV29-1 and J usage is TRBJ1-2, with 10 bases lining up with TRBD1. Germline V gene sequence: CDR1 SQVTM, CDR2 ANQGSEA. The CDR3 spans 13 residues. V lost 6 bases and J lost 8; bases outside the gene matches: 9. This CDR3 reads CSVRQGAKEGYTF. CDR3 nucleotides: TGCAGCGTGCGACAGGGGGCAAAGGAGGGCTACACCTTC.

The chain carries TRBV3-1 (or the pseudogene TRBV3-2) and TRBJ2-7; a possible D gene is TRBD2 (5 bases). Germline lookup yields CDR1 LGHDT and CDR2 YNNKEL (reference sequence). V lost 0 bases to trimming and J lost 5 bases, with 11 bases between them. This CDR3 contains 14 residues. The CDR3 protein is CASSQEPERNEQYF. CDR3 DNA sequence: TGTGCCAGCAGCCAAGAGCCCGAGCGGAACGAGCAGTACTTC.

CDR3 sequence: CASSPLALEETQYF. The CDR3 DNA reads TGTGCCAGCAGCCCCCTAGCCCTGGAAGAGACCCAGTACTTC. This chain connects TRBV7-9 to TRBJ2-5, with a possible D match to TRBD2 (5 bases). The CDR3 contains 14 residues. Germline CDR1 reads SEHNR; CDR2 reads FQNEAQ (reference sequence). The V end lost 5 bases, the J end lost 3 bases, and 13 bases lay between the germline ends.

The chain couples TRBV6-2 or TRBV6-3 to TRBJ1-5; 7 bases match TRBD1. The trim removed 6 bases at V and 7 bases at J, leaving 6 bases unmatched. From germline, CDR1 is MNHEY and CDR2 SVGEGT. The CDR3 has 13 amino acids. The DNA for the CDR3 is TGTGCCAGCAGCACAGGGGCGGGACAGCCCCAGCATTTT. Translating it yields CASSTGAGQPQHF.

This CDR3 is CASSQKTGELFF. As DNA, the CDR3 is TGCGCCAGCAGCCAGAAGACCGGGGAGCTGTTTTTT. The chain recombines TRBV5-1 with TRBJ2-2; no reliable D call. The CDR3 has 12 amino acids. Looked up from germline, CDR1 is SGHRS and CDR2 is YFSETQ. V lost 4 bases to trimming and J lost 5 bases, with 6 bases between them.

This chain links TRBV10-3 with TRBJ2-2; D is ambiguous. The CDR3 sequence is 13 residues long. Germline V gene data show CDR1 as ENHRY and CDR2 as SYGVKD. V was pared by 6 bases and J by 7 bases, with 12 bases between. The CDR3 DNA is TGTGCCATCAGCCCGGACCGCATCGGGGAGCTGTTTTTT. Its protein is CAISPDRIGELFF.

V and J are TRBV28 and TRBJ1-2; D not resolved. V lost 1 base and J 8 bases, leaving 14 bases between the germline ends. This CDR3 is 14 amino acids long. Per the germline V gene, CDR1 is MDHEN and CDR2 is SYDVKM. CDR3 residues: CASSLLSSRGGYTF. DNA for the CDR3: TGTGCCAGCAGTTTATTAAGCAGTCGGGGAGGCTACACCTTC.

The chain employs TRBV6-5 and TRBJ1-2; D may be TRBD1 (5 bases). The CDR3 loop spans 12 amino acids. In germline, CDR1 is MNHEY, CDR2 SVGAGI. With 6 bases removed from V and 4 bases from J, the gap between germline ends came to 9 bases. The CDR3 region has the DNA TGTGCCAGCAGCCGCGGGGGCTATGGCTACACCTTC. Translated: CASSRGGYGYTF.

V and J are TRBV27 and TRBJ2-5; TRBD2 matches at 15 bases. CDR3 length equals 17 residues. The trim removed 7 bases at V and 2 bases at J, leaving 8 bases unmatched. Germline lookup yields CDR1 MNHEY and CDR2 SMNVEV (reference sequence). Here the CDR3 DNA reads TGTGCCAGCACATCCGGACTAGCGGGGGGGCGGCAAGAGACCCAGTACTTC. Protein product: CASTSGLAGGRQETQYF.

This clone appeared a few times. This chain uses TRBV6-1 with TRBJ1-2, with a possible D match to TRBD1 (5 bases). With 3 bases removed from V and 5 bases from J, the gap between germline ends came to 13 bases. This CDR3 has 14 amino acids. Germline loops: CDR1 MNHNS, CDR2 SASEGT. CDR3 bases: TGTGCCAGCAGTGAGGACCGGGACGGTTATGGCTACACCTTC. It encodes CASSEDRDGYGYTF.

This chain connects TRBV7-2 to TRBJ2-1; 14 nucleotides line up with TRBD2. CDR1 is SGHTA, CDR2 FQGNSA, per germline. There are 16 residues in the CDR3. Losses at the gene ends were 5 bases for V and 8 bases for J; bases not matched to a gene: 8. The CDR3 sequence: CASSTRTSGGIDEQFF. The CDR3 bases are TGTGCCAGCAGCACGAGGACTAGCGGGGGGATCGATGAGCAGTTCTTC.

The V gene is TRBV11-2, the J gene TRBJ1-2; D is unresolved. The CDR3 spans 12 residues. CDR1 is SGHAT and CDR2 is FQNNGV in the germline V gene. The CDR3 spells CPSCETAYGYTF. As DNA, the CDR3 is TGTCCCTCATGCGAAACGGCCTATGGCTACACCTTC.

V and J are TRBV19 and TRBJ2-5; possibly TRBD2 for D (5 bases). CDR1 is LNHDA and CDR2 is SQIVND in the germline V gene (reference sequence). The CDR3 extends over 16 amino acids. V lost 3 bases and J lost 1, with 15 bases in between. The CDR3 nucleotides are TGTGCCAGTAGTATTGGCAGCGGCCGGACCCAAGAGACCCAGTACTTC. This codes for CASSIGSGRTQETQYF.

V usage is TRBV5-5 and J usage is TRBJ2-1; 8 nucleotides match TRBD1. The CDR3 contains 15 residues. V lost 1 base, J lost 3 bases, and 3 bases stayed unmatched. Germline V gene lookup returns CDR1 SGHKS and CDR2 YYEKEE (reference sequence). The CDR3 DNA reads TGTGCCAGCAGCTTGTCCGGACAGGGCTACAATGAGCAGTTCTTC. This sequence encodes CASSLSGQGYNEQFF.

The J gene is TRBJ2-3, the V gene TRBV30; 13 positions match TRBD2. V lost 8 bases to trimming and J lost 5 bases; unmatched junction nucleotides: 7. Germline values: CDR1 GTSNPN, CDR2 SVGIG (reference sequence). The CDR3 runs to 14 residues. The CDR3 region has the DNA TGTGCCGGGACTAGCGGGGTGGGATTAGATACGCAGTATTTT. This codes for CAGTSGVGLDTQYF. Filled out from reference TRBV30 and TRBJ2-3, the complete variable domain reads SQTIHQWPATLVQPVGSPLSLECTVEGTSNPNLYWYRQAAGRGLQLLFYSVGIGQISSEVPQNLSASRPQDRQFILSSKKLLLSDSGFYLCAGTSGVGLDTQYFGPGTRLTVL.

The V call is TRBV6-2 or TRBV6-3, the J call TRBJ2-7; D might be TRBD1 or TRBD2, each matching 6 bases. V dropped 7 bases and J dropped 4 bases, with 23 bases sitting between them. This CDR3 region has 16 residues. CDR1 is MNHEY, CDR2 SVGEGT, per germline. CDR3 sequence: CASTPRGGGSTYEQYF. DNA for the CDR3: TGTGCCAGCACCCCTCGAGGGGGAGGCTCAACTTACGAGCAGTACTTC.

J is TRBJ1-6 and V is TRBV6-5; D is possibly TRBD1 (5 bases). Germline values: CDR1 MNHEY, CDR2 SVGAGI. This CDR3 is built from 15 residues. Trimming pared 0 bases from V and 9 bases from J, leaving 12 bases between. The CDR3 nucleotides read TGTGCCAGCAGTTACTCGGGAGACAGACGTTCACCCCTCCACTTT. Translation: CASSYSGDRRSPLHF.

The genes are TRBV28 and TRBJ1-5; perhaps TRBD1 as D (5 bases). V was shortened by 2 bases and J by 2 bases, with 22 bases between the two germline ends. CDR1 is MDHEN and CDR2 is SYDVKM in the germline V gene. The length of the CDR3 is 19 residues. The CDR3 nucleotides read TGTGCCAGCAGTTTAGTTTATTCCGGGACCCGAGGGGGCAATCAGCCCCAGCATTTT. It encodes CASSLVYSGTRGGNQPQHF. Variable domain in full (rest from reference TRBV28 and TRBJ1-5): DVKVTQSSRYLVKRTGEKVFLECVQDMDHENMFWYRQDPGLGLRLIYFSYDVKMKEKGDIPEGYSVSREKKERFSLILESASTNQTSMYLCASSLVYSGTRGGNQPQHFGDGTRLSIL.

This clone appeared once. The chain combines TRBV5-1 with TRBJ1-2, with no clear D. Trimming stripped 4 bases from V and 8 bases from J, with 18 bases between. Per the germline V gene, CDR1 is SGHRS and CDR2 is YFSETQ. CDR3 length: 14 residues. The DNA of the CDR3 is TGCGCCAGCAGCCCCCAAACCTCAACGGGGGGCTACACCTTC. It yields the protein CASSPQTSTGGYTF.

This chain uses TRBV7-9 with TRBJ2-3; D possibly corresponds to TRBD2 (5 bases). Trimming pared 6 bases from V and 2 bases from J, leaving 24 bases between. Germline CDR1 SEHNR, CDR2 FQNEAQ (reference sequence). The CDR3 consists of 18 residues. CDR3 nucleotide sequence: TGTGCCAGCAGGCAAGAACAGCGGATCTCCCTCTCCACAGATACGCAGTATTTT. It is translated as CASRQEQRISLSTDTQYF.

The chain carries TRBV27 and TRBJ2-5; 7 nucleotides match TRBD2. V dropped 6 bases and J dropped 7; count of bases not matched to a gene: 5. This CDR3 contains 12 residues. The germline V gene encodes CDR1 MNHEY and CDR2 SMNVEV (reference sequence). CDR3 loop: CASSRGVGTQYF. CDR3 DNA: TGTGCCAGCAGCCGGGGGGTCGGGACCCAGTACTTC.

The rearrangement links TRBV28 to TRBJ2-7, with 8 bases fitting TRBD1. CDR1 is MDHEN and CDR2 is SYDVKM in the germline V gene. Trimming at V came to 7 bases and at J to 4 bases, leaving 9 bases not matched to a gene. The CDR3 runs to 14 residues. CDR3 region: CASKVRGLSYEQYF. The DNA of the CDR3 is TGTGCCAGCAAAGTCAGGGGGCTCTCGTACGAGCAGTACTTC.

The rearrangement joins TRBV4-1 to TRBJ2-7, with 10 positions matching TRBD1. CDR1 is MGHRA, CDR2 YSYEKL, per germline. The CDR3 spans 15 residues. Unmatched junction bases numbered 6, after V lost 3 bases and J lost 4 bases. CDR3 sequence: CASSHRTGGEYEQYF. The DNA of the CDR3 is TGCGCCAGCAGCCACAGGACAGGGGGGGAATACGAGCAGTACTTC.

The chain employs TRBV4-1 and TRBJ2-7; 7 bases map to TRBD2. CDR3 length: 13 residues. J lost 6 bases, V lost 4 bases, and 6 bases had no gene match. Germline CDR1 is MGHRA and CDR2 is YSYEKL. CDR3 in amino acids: CASSLGGWSEQYF. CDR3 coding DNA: TGCGCCAGCAGCCTCGGGGGGTGGAGCGAGCAGTACTTC.

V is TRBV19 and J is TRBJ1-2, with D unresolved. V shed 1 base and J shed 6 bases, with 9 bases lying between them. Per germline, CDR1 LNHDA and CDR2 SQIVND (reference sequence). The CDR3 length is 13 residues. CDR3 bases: TGTGCCAGTAGTATAGTGAAAGACCATGGCTACACCTTC. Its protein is CASSIVKDHGYTF.

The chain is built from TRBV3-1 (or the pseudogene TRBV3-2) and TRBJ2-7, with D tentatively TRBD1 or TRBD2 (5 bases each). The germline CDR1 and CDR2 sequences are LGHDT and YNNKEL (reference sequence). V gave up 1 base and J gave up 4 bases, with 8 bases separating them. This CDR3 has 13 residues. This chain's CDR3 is CASSQGDGYEQYF. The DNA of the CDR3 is TGTGCCAGCAGCCAAGGGGACGGGTACGAGCAGTACTTC.